This T cell receptor (beta chain) was obtained from a study of blood T cell repertoires in COVID-19. Assay: immunoSEQ multiplex PCR; the TCRdb copy retains only in-frame clones and omits some. The sample includes roughly 160,000 clones, 85% to 90% of them seen just once. V dropped 7 bases and J dropped 5 bases, with 8 bases sitting between them. This CDR3 contains 12 residues. CDR1 is SNHLY and CDR2 is FYNNEI in the germline V gene. This receptor was obtained from a man aged 60 to 75 with COVID-19, enrolled during active disease. The chain employs TRBV2 and TRBJ2-2; a weak D match, TRBD2 (6 bases). Sequencing was performed on peripheral blood. The CDR3 DNA reads TGTGCCAGCACGCGGGATACCGGGGAGCTGTTTTTT. Its translation is CASTRDTGELFF.